The 13 T cell receptor beta chains in this list originate from one sample, sequenced in a study of blood T cell repertoires in COVID-19. Generated by immunoSEQ multiplex PCR, the TCRdb table keeps only in-frame clones and is missing some. This table holds about 190,000 clones, 82% found once. Sequenced input: peripheral blood. The receptors were sampled from an elderly woman with active or convalescent COVID-19.

This rearrangement joins TRBV24-1 to TRBJ2-3; TRBD2 matches 9 bases. The length of the CDR3 is 16 residues. Germline trimming cut 2 bases from V and 1 base from J; bases unmatched to any gene: 3. Looked up from germline, CDR1 is KGHDR and CDR2 is SFDVKD. In nucleotides, the CDR3 is TGTGCCACCAGTGATTGGGCTAGCGGGGGCACAGATACGCAGTATTTT. Translating gives CATSDWASGGTDTQYF.

J is TRBJ1-1 and V is TRBV9; 10 bases match TRBD1. There are 16 residues in the CDR3. The J segment lost 4 bases and the V segment lost 4 bases, leaving 10 bases of the junction unmatched. CDR1 is SGDLS and CDR2 is YYNGEE in the germline V gene. The CDR3 nucleotides are TGTGCCAGCAGCCAGAGGGGACAGGGGTGGGGCACTGAAGCTTTCTTT. It specifies CASSQRGQGWGTEAFF. The full variable domain, in which reference TRBV9 and TRBJ1-1 provide the parts outside the CDR3, is DSGVTQTPKHLITATGQRVTLRCSPRSGDLSVYWYQQSLDQGLQFLIQYYNGEERAKGNILERFSAQQFPDLHSELNLSSLELGDSALYFCASSQRGQGWGTEAFFGQGTRLTVV.

This rearrangement joins TRBV19 to TRBJ1-1; no reliable D call. Trimming cost V 3 bases and J 3 bases, with 8 bases left between them. Germline V gene sequence: CDR1 LNHDA, CDR2 SQIVND (reference sequence). CDR3 length: 13 residues. CDR3 residues: CASSMYSYTEAFF. Written as DNA, the CDR3 is TGTGCCAGTAGTATGTACAGTTACACTGAAGCTTTCTTT.

The chain uses TRBV4-1 and TRBJ1-2, with D unclear. This CDR3 is 13 amino acids long. Germline V gives CDR1 MGHRA, CDR2 YSYEKL. Trimming removed 4 bases from V and 6 bases from J, with 12 bases in between. Written as DNA, the CDR3 is TGCGCCAGCAGCCGAGCGGGGTACGATGGCTACACCTTC. Protein: CASSRAGYDGYTF.

The V gene is TRBV5-1, the J gene TRBJ2-2, with TRBD1 matching over 8 bases. From germline, CDR1 is SGHRS and CDR2 YFSETQ. V lost 4 bases, J lost 6 bases, and 8 bases stayed unmatched. The CDR3 sequence is 15 residues long. The CDR3 DNA reads as TGCGCCAGCAGCCTAGGGGACAGGCTCTCCGGGGAGCTGTTTTTT. Translated, it gives CASSLGDRLSGELFF.

CDR3 region: CASSPRPDTANQPQHF. The CDR3 region has the DNA TGTGCCAGCTCACCCCGCCCCGACACGGCTAATCAGCCCCAGCATTTT. The rearrangement uses TRBV18 and TRBJ1-5; no clear D. The CDR3 loop spans 16 amino acids. Germline V gene data show CDR1 as KGHSH and CDR2 as LQKENI. V lost 3 bases, J lost 4 bases, and 16 bases lay in between. The full variable domain, its missing parts supplied by reference TRBV18 and TRBJ1-5, is NAGVMQNPRHLVRRRGQEARLRCSPMKGHSHVYWYRQLPEEGLKFMVYLQKENIIDESGMPKERFSAEFPKEGPSILRIQQVVRGDSAAYFCASSPRPDTANQPQHFGDGTRLSIL.

V is TRBV6-5 and J is TRBJ1-6; 12 bases map to TRBD1. Trimming took 6 bases from V and 10 from J; bases not matched to a gene: 7. Germline CDR1 is MNHEY and CDR2 is SVGAGI. CDR3 length equals 15 residues. The CDR3 region is CASSLGQGANSPLHF. Written as DNA, the CDR3 is TGTGCCAGCAGCTTGGGACAGGGGGCAAACTCACCCCTCCACTTT.

V usage is TRBV5-1 and J usage is TRBJ2-5, with 12 bases lining up with TRBD2. Germline CDR1 reads SGHRS; CDR2 reads YFSETQ. V was clipped by 4 bases and J by 5 bases; unmatched bases: 9. The CDR3 totals 16 residues. CDR3 in amino acids: CASSAGTSGLRETQYF. CDR3 sequence (DNA): TGCGCCAGCAGCGCCGGGACTAGCGGGCTTCGGGAGACCCAGTACTTC.

V usage is TRBV6-5 and J usage is TRBJ1-5; 7 nucleotides agree with TRBD1. J lost 2 bases, V lost 7 bases, and 5 bases had no gene match. CDR1 and CDR2 (germline): MNHEY, SVGAGI. The CDR3 runs 14 residues. CDR3 bases: TGTGCCAGCAAGGAGGGGGCCGGCAATCAGCCCCAGCATTTT. As protein: CASKEGAGNQPQHF.

As concerns this clone: This sample includes further DNA sequences coding for the same CDR3. The chain combines TRBV5-1 with TRBJ2-3; 11 bases line up with TRBD2. Germline CDR1 is SGHRS and CDR2 is YFSETQ. CDR3 length equals 16 residues. Germline trimming cut 2 bases from V and 2 bases from J; bases unmatched to any gene: 4. CDR3 in DNA: TGCGCCAGCAGCTTAGGGACTAGCGGAAACACAGATACGCAGTATTTT. This codes for CASSLGTSGNTDTQYF.

The CDR3 reads CASGTPESYSNQPQHF. The CDR3 DNA sequence: TGTGCCAGCGGGACTCCGGAGTCGTATAGCAATCAGCCCCAGCATTTT. The J gene is TRBJ1-5, the V gene TRBV28; maybe TRBD1 (5 bases). The CDR3 contains 16 residues. The ends were cut back, 8 bases at V and 0 bases at J, with 17 bases in the middle. The germline V gene has CDR1 MDHEN and CDR2 SYDVKM.

The V gene is TRBV10-3, the J gene TRBJ1-1; no clear D. This CDR3 spans 12 amino acids. The germline CDR1 and CDR2 sequences are ENHRY and SYGVKD. Deletions cut 9 bases from V and 3 bases from J, with 11 bases between. The CDR3 loop reads CAIRPGHTEAFF. In nucleotides, the CDR3 is TGTGCCATACGGCCGGGTCACACTGAAGCTTTCTTT.

With respect to this clone: Germline and junction disagree at one end, which may indicate a read error. The rearrangement uses TRBV11-2 and TRBJ2-1; a possible D gene is TRBD2 (6 bases). There are 13 residues in the CDR3. Per the germline V gene, CDR1 is SGHAT and CDR2 is FQNNGV. Here the CDR3 DNA reads TGTGCCAGCAGCCGAGCGTACCGGGACTTTCCAATCTTC. This gives the protein CASSRAYRDFPIF.